A selection of T cell receptor beta chains follows, all from one sample in a study of blood T cell repertoires in COVID-19. The data were produced by immunoSEQ multiplex PCR, yet TCRdb's version contains in-frame clones alone and is incomplete. Here the sample spans around 250,000 clones, about 86% being singletons. The specimen sequenced was peripheral blood. The receptors here all came from a man older than 75 with acute or convalescent COVID-19. Both conserved end residues are part of each CDR3. D genes are given only for firm matches. Some rows mark clone size as missing; the rest say once, few, many or name a class of expanded clone.

D: NA
V: TRBV7-8
size: NA
J: TRBJ1-2
DNA: TGTGCCAGCAACCCACAGGCCGGATCCGTATGGATCCCGAGCGATGGCTACACCTTC
CDR3: CASNPQAGSVWIPSDGYTF

D: NA
V: TRBV6-5
size: NA
J: TRBJ1-2
DNA: TGTGCCAGCAGTTACTCAGCCGTCTATGGCTACACCTTC
CDR3: CASSYSAVYGYTF

D: NA
V: TRBV28
size: NA
J: TRBJ2-5
DNA: TGTGCCAGCAGCAAGAGGACAACTCTGAGGGAGACCCAGTACTTC
CDR3: CASSKRTTLRETQYF

D: NA
V: TRBV27
size: NA
J: TRBJ1-2
DNA: TGTGCCAGCAGTTTAGGCGGGGGGAACTATGGCTACACCTTC
CDR3: CASSLGGGNYGYTF

D: NA
V: TRBV6-2/TRBV6-3
size: once
J: TRBJ1-2
DNA: TGTGCCAGCAGTTATGAAGGACTTAGTAACTATGGCTACACCTTC
CDR3: CASSYEGLSNYGYTF

D: NA
V: TRBV5-1
size: NA
J: TRBJ1-1
DNA: TGCGCCAGCAGCTTGGACACGAACACTGAAGCTTTCTTT
CDR3: CASSLDTNTEAFF

D: NA
V: TRBV7-2
size: NA
J: TRBJ1-4
DNA: TGTGCCAGCAGCAGTTGGGGGGGGCCTAATGAAAAACTGTTTTTT
CDR3: CASSSWGGPNEKLFF

D: TRBD1
V: TRBV2
size: NA
J: TRBJ2-1
DNA: TGTGCCAGCAGTCCCGGGACAGTTGCTGAGCAGTTCTTC
CDR3: CASSPGTVAEQFF

D: NA
V: TRBV6-5
size: NA
J: TRBJ2-5
DNA: TGTGCCAGCAGTTACTCGCCAGGGCCAGAGACCCAGTACTTC
CDR3: CASSYSPGPETQYF

D: NA
V: TRBV6-1
size: NA
J: TRBJ2-1
DNA: TGTGCCAGCAGTGGAGAGGCCTGGAGCTCCTACAATGAGCAGTTCTTC
CDR3: CASSGEAWSSYNEQFF

D: TRBD1
V: TRBV28
size: NA
J: TRBJ1-6
DNA: TGTGCCAGCAGCCCGGGACAGGGAAGCTCACCCCTCCACTTT
CDR3: CASSPGQGSSPLHF

D: NA
V: TRBV2
size: NA
J: TRBJ1-1
DNA: TGTGCCAGCAGTGAAGCGCGGGGGGTGAACACTGAAGCTTTCTTT
CDR3: CASSEARGVNTEAFF

D: NA
V: TRBV2
size: NA
J: TRBJ2-3
DNA: TGTGCCAGCAGCCAACAGTTAGTGAGCACAGATACGCAGTATTTT
CDR3: CASSQQLVSTDTQYF

D: NA
V: TRBV5-1
size: few
J: TRBJ2-3
DNA: TGCGCCAGCAGCTTGTCGATCGGAGCTAGCACAGATACGCAGTATTTT
CDR3: CASSLSIGASTDTQYF

D: NA
V: TRBV2
size: NA
J: TRBJ1-1
DNA: TGTGCCAGCAGTGTAATGGAGGGAGGGAACACTGAAGCTTTCTTT
CDR3: CASSVMEGGNTEAFF

D: NA
V: TRBV2
size: NA
J: TRBJ2-5
DNA: TGTGCCAGCAGTGGCAGGGAACAAGAGACCCAGTACTTC
CDR3: CASSGREQETQYF

D: TRBD2
V: TRBV10-1
size: NA
J: TRBJ2-1
DNA: TGCGCCAGCAGTCCGCCCGGGACTAGCGGGAACTCCTACAATGAGCAGTTCTTC
CDR3: CASSPPGTSGNSYNEQFF

D: NA
V: TRBV2
size: NA
J: TRBJ1-6
DNA: TGTGCCAGCACTTTAACGGTACAGGTGGGGAATTCACCCCTCCACTTT
CDR3: CASTLTVQVGNSPLHF

D: NA
V: TRBV4-2
size: few
J: TRBJ2-7
DNA: TGTGCCAGCAGCCAAGATATGGCGGCCCTGGACGAGCAGTACTTC
CDR3: CASSQDMAALDEQYF

D: TRBD1
V: TRBV6-6
size: NA
J: TRBJ1-4
DNA: TGTGCCAGCAGCCCGGGACAGGGATTGGAAAAACTGTTTTTT
CDR3: CASSPGQGLEKLFF

D: TRBD1
V: TRBV18
size: NA
J: TRBJ2-2
DNA: TGTGCCAGCTCATCTCCGGGACAGGGGGCGTCCGGGGAGCTGTTTTTT
CDR3: CASSSPGQGASGELFF

D: NA
V: TRBV19
size: once
J: TRBJ2-7
DNA: TGTGCCACCCTTACCTCCGGGGGACCCCAATCGAGTTACGAGCAGTACTTC
CDR3: CATLTSGGPQSSYEQYF

D: NA
V: TRBV4-1
size: NA
J: TRBJ2-1
DNA: TGCGCCAGCAGCCATACTAGGAGTGGCAATGAGCAGTTCTTC
CDR3: CASSHTRSGNEQFF

D: TRBD1
V: TRBV2
size: NA
J: TRBJ2-5
DNA: TGTGCCAGCAGTAGGGGACAGATCCAAGAGACCCAGTACTTC
CDR3: CASSRGQIQETQYF

D: NA
V: TRBV28
size: NA
J: TRBJ1-2
DNA: TGTGCCGTAGCAGCGGGGTTCGTGTATGGCTACACCTTC
CDR3: CAVAAGFVYGYTF

D: NA
V: TRBV9
size: NA
J: TRBJ2-1
DNA: TGTGCCAGCAGCGTATCTGACAATGAGCAGTTCTTC
CDR3: CASSVSDNEQFF

D: TRBD2
V: TRBV3-1/TRBV3-2
size: NA
J: TRBJ2-1
DNA: TGTGCCAGCAGCCAAGAGGTCGGGGCGGGAGTCTACAATGAGCAGTTCTTC
CDR3: CASSQEVGAGVYNEQFF

D: NA
V: TRBV5-1
size: NA
J: TRBJ1-6
DNA: TGCGCCAGCAGCTTGGGACAGGTTAATTCACCCCTCCACTTT
CDR3: CASSLGQVNSPLHF

D: TRBD1
V: TRBV28
size: NA
J: TRBJ1-2
DNA: TGTGCCAGCTGCTCCGGGACAGGGCTCATCTATGGCTACACCTTC
CDR3: CASCSGTGLIYGYTF

D: TRBD1
V: TRBV3-1/TRBV3-2
size: NA
J: TRBJ2-1
DNA: TGTGCCAGCAGCTCCCGACAGGGCTCCTACAATGAGCAGTTCTTC
CDR3: CASSSRQGSYNEQFF

D: NA
V: TRBV19
size: NA
J: TRBJ1-1
DNA: TGTGCCAGTAGAACACATCAGGAGAACACTGAAGCTTTCTTT
CDR3: CASRTHQENTEAFF

D: TRBD1
V: TRBV11-2
size: NA
J: TRBJ2-7
DNA: TGTGCCAGCAGCTTAAAAAGGACAGGCTATTCCTCCTACGAGCAGTACTTC
CDR3: CASSLKRTGYSSYEQYF

D: NA
V: TRBV6-1
size: NA
J: TRBJ1-1
DNA: TGTGCCAGCAGTGAATCCAGGGTGAAGATGAACACTGAAGCTTTCTTT
CDR3: CASSESRVKMNTEAFF

D: NA
V: TRBV15
size: few
J: TRBJ1-5
DNA: TGTGCCACCAGCAAGGGAGGCTACAATCAGCCCCAGCATTTT
CDR3: CATSKGGYNQPQHF

D: TRBD1
V: TRBV20-1
size: NA
J: TRBJ1-2
DNA: TGCAGTGCTAGTCCGCCGGGACAGGTCTATGGCTACACCTTC
CDR3: CSASPPGQVYGYTF

D: NA
V: TRBV9
size: NA
J: TRBJ1-2
DNA: TGTGCCAGCGGCCGGGAGGAGGGGTTAGATGGCTACACCTTC
CDR3: CASGREEGLDGYTF

D: NA
V: TRBV28
size: NA
J: TRBJ2-4
DNA: TGTGCCAGCAGTTTGGGAGTAGCCAAAAACATTCAGTACTTC
CDR3: CASSLGVAKNIQYF

D: NA
V: TRBV6-6
size: NA
J: TRBJ2-1
DNA: TGTGCCAGCAACTCGGCCACTACTGAGCAGTTCTTC
CDR3: CASNSATTEQFF

D: NA
V: TRBV6-1
size: NA
J: TRBJ2-7
DNA: TGTGCCAGCAGGGGGAGCGGAAGCAGCTACGAGCAGTACTTC
CDR3: CASRGSGSSYEQYF

D: TRBD1
V: TRBV28
size: NA
J: TRBJ2-5
DNA: TGTGCCAGCAGGCGGACAGGGCCCCGCTCCCAAGAGACCCAGTACTTC
CDR3: CASRRTGPRSQETQYF

D: TRBD1
V: TRBV7-3
size: NA
J: TRBJ2-2
DNA: TGTGCCAGCAGCTTAACGGGGCGACAGGGGTCCGGGGAGCTGTTTTTT
CDR3: CASSLTGRQGSGELFF

D: TRBD2
V: TRBV6-2/TRBV6-3
size: NA
J: TRBJ2-1
DNA: TGTGCCAGCAGTACAGCGGGAGGGCCACGTGAGCAGTTCTTC
CDR3: CASSTAGGPREQFF

D: NA
V: TRBV5-8
size: NA
J: TRBJ1-4
DNA: TGTGCCAGCAGCTTACAGGACGAAAAACTGTTTTTT
CDR3: CASSLQDEKLFF

D: NA
V: TRBV27
size: NA
J: TRBJ2-7
DNA: TGTGCCAGCAGTTTTGCCGCGATTCCCTCTCTCGAGCAGTACTTC
CDR3: CASSFAAIPSLEQYF

D: TRBD1
V: TRBV29-1
size: NA
J: TRBJ1-5
DNA: TGCAGCGTTGGACAGGGAGGTCAGCCCCAGCATTTT
CDR3: CSVGQGGQPQHF

D: TRBD1
V: TRBV25-1
size: NA
J: TRBJ1-2
DNA: TGTGCCAGCAGTGGATACAGGGGGCTTGGCTACACCTTC
CDR3: CASSGYRGLGYTF

D: NA
V: TRBV30
size: NA
J: TRBJ1-5
DNA: TGTGCCTGGAGGACCTCAGGGAGCAATCAGCCCCAGCATTTT
CDR3: CAWRTSGSNQPQHF

D: NA
V: TRBV7-9
size: NA
J: TRBJ2-6
DNA: TGTGCCAGCAGCTCCACTGGGGCCAACGTCCTGACTTTC
CDR3: CASSSTGANVLTF

D: NA
V: TRBV14
size: once
J: TRBJ2-2
DNA: TGTGCCAGCAGCCAGGAACAGGGAAAGGAGCTGTTTTTT
CDR3: CASSQEQGKELFF

D: NA
V: TRBV7-3
size: NA
J: TRBJ2-5
DNA: TGTGCCAGCAGCCCCAGGGGTACCCAAGAGACCCAGTACTTC
CDR3: CASSPRGTQETQYF